Presented here are 29 T cell receptor beta chains from one specimen sequenced in a study of graft-versus-host responses after intestinal transplantation. These TCRs are of unknown antigen specificity. Sequencing was performed with immunoSEQ multiplex PCR; in TCRdb, only in-frame clones are kept and a portion is missing. Of around 100,000 clones listed, around 92% are singletons. The sample here was unstimulated CD8+ T cells sorted from spleen or lymph node cells, taken before transplant. These receptors originate from a human donor who was the organ donor for an intestinal transplant.

The V and J genes are TRBV5-1 and TRBJ2-3; D remains unclear. With 4 bases removed from V and 6 bases from J, the gap between germline ends came to 6 bases. Germline CDR1 and CDR2: SGHRS and YFSETQ. CDR3 length equals 11 residues. The chain's CDR3 is CASSNQDTQYF. CDR3 nucleotide sequence: TGCGCCAGCAGCAACCAGGATACGCAGTATTTT.

The chain carries TRBV7-8 and TRBJ2-5; 7 bases fit TRBD2. This CDR3 has 15 amino acids. Germline-derived CDR1 and CDR2 are SGHVS and FQNEAQ. The trim removed 1 base at V and 2 bases at J, leaving 4 bases unmatched. In DNA, the CDR3 is TGTGCCAGCAGCTTAGATTCGCGGGAGCAAGAGACCCAGTACTTC. Its translation is CASSLDSREQETQYF.

The V and J genes are TRBV28 and TRBJ2-7, with 8 bases matching TRBD1. Germline V CDR1 and CDR2: MDHEN, SYDVKM. V lost 1 base to trimming and J lost 1 base; unmatched junction nucleotides: 3. The CDR3 extends over 15 amino acids. The chain's CDR3 is CASSLYRGVSYEQYF. For the CDR3, the DNA is TGTGCCAGCAGTTTATACAGGGGGGTATCCTACGAGCAGTACTTC.

The chain joins TRBV4-3 to TRBJ2-7; no clear D gene. From germline, CDR1 is LGHNA and CDR2 YSLEER. Trimming took 1 base from V and 4 from J, leaving 8 bases between them. The CDR3 extends over 13 amino acids. The CDR3 here is CASSQGSDYEQYF. In DNA, the CDR3 is TGCGCCAGCAGCCAAGGTTCCGATTACGAGCAGTACTTC.

This clone was found once. The V gene is TRBV27, the J gene TRBJ1-6; D call uncertain. The V gene's germline CDR1 is MNHEY and CDR2 SMNVEV (reference sequence). The CDR3 contains 14 residues. V gave up 8 bases and J gave up 1 base, with 9 bases separating them. The CDR3 DNA follows: TGTGCCAGCCAAGGCAGTTCCTATAATTCACCCCTCCACTTT. Amino acid sequence: CASQGSSYNSPLHF.

The gene calls are TRBV27 and TRBJ1-1; 7 bases map to TRBD1. V gave up 10 bases and J gave up 1 base; unmatched junction bases: 3. The V gene's germline CDR1 is MNHEY and CDR2 SMNVEV (reference sequence). The CDR3 extends over 12 amino acids. The CDR3 region has the DNA TGTGCCATTGGGACAGCGAACACTGAAGCTTTCTTT. Translated: CAIGTANTEAFF.

The rearrangement uses TRBV5-8 and TRBJ2-2; D perhaps matches TRBD2 (6 bases). Germline V gene sequence: CDR1 SGHTS, CDR2 YDEGEE. CDR3 length equals 15 residues. The ends were cut back, 0 bases at V and 6 bases at J, with 12 bases in the middle. The CDR3 DNA reads as TGTGCCAGCAGCTTGGAGTTTACGGGGGCCGGGGAGCTGTTTTTT. Its translation is CASSLEFTGAGELFF. The full variable domain, with the rest looked up from reference TRBV5-8 and TRBJ2-2, is EAGVTQSPTHLIKTRGQQATLRCSPISGHTSVYWYQQALGLGLQFLLWYDEGEERNRGNFPPRFSGRQFPNYSSELNVNALELEDSALYLCASSLEFTGAGELFFGEGSRLTVL.

The V call is TRBV5-5, the J call TRBJ2-1; the match to TRBD1 covers 7 bases. V lost 2 bases to trimming and J lost 5 bases; unmatched junction nucleotides: 4. Germline loops: CDR1 SGHKS, CDR2 YYEKEE (reference sequence). The CDR3 extends over 14 amino acids. Written as DNA, the CDR3 is TGTGCCAGCAGCTTTAGGGACAGCCACAATGAGCAGTTCTTC. Amino acid sequence: CASSFRDSHNEQFF. Using reference TRBV5-5 and TRBJ2-1 for the parts outside the CDR3, the full variable domain is DAGVTQSPTHLIKTRGQQVTLRCSPISGHKSVSWYQQVLGQGPQFIFQYYEKEERGRGNFPDRFSARQFPNYSSELNVNALLLGDSALYLCASSFRDSHNEQFFGPGTRLTVL.

The chain joins TRBV29-1 to TRBJ2-2, with 7 bases aligning to TRBD1. The V gene's germline CDR1 is SQVTM and CDR2 ANQGSEA. The trim removed 3 bases at V and 3 bases at J, leaving 7 bases unmatched. This CDR3 has 15 amino acids. Here the CDR3 DNA reads TGCAGCGTTGAGGGGCGGACAGGATACACCGGGGAGCTGTTTTTT. The encoded protein is CSVEGRTGYTGELFF.

This rearrangement joins TRBV19 to TRBJ2-1; maybe TRBD1 (5 bases). V lost 6 bases to trimming and J lost 3 bases, with 12 bases between them. The CDR3 runs 14 residues. Germline V CDR1 and CDR2: LNHDA, SQIVND (reference sequence). The CDR3 protein is CASRIRDNYNEQFF. The CDR3 bases are TGTGCCAGTAGGATCAGGGATAACTACAATGAGCAGTTCTTC. Based on the CDR3 plus reference TRBV19 and TRBJ2-1, the full variable domain is DGGITQSPKYLFRKEGQNVTLSCEQNLNHDAMYWYRQDPGQGLRLIYYSQIVNDFQKGDIAEGYSVSREKKESFPLTVTSAQKNPTAFYLCASRIRDNYNEQFFGPGTRLTVL.

V gene TRBV19 combines with J gene TRBJ1-2; D perhaps matches TRBD1 (5 bases). CDR3 length: 14 amino acids. With 1 base removed from V and 4 bases from J, the gap between germline ends came to 10 bases. The germline CDR1 and CDR2 sequences are LNHDA and SQIVND (reference sequence). CDR3 protein: CASSIGGTSYGYTF. For the CDR3, the DNA is TGTGCCAGTAGTATAGGGGGGACCTCCTATGGCTACACCTTC. The full variable domain, with the rest looked up from reference TRBV19 and TRBJ1-2, is DGGITQSPKYLFRKEGQNVTLSCEQNLNHDAMYWYRQDPGQGLRLIYYSQIVNDFQKGDIAEGYSVSREKKESFPLTVTSAQKNPTAFYLCASSIGGTSYGYTFGSGTRLTVV.

J is TRBJ2-2 and V is TRBV30, with D hard to call. V was cut by 3 bases and J by 5 bases, with 13 bases left in between. Germline lookup yields CDR1 GTSNPN and CDR2 SVGIG (reference sequence). This CDR3 region has 14 residues. CDR3 sequence reads: CAWRVEDGTGELFF. The DNA for the CDR3 is TGTGCCTGGAGGGTGGAAGACGGGACCGGGGAGCTGTTTTTT.

This clone appeared once. This chain connects TRBV10-2 to TRBJ2-1; possibly TRBD2 for D (6 bases). From germline, CDR1 is WSHSY and CDR2 SAAADI. The germline V and J ends were trimmed by 4 bases and 6 bases, with 16 bases remaining between them. The CDR3 is made up of 15 amino acids. The CDR3, as DNA: TGCGCCAGCAGTGTGGGGAGACTAGGCTCCAATGAGCAGTTCTTC. Translating gives CASSVGRLGSNEQFF.

The gene calls are TRBV21-1 and TRBJ2-7; the DNA was not used to check the table's D call, TRBD1. TRBV21-1 is a recognized pseudogene. The CDR3 extends over 15 amino acids. The CDR3 sequence: CASIRGGEGTYEQYF. The CDR3 nucleotides read TGTGCCAGCATCCGAGGGGGTGAGGGAACCTACGAGCAGTACTTC.

V usage is TRBV5-1 and J usage is TRBJ2-7, with 8 bases matching TRBD1. The ends lost 0 bases at V and 5 bases at J; junction bases unmatched: 4. The CDR3 contains 14 residues. The germline CDR1 and CDR2 sequences are SGHRS and YFSETQ. The CDR3 sequence: CASSLGTGYHEQYF. CDR3 DNA: TGCGCCAGCAGCTTGGGGACAGGGTACCACGAGCAGTACTTC.

The chain couples TRBV5-6 to TRBJ2-1; D not resolved. CDR1 SGHDT and CDR2 YYEEEE come from the germline V gene. The CDR3 spans 15 residues. V lost 0 bases to trimming and J lost 4 bases, with 11 bases between them. The CDR3 loop reads CASSLGSGGYNEQFF. The CDR3, as DNA: TGTGCCAGCAGCTTGGGGTCCGGCGGTTACAATGAGCAGTTCTTC.

The chain joins TRBV7-6 to TRBJ2-7; a weak D match, TRBD1 (6 bases). CDR1 and CDR2 from the germline V gene are SGHVS and FNYEAQ. The CDR3 sequence is 18 residues long. Trimming left V 1 base short and J 0 bases short, with 19 bases between. CDR3 nucleotide sequence: TGTGCCAGCAGCTTAGAGGGGTTGGGACATTGGAGCTCCTACGAGCAGTACTTC. Translated: CASSLEGLGHWSSYEQYF.

V and J are TRBV11-1 and TRBJ2-1, with D tentatively TRBD1 (6 bases). Germline V gene data show CDR1 as SGHAT and CDR2 as FQDESV (reference sequence). The CDR3 totals 15 residues. Trimming stripped 5 bases from V and 5 bases from J, with 16 bases between. The CDR3 bases are TGTGCCAGCAGCCATTCCACGGACAGAGACAATGAGCAGTTCTTC. The encoded protein is CASSHSTDRDNEQFF.

This clone was seen just once. The rearrangement uses TRBV2 and TRBJ2-7, with D possibly being TRBD1 (6 bases). Germline-derived CDR1 and CDR2 are SNHLY and FYNNEI. The CDR3 consists of 13 residues. The ends were cut back, 6 bases at V and 2 bases at J, with 11 bases in the middle. The CDR3 spells CASRGDTTYEQYF. In DNA form, the CDR3 reads TGTGCCAGCAGGGGGGACACCACCTACGAGCAGTACTTC. Full variable domain (outside the CDR3, taken from reference TRBV2 and TRBJ2-7): EPEVTQTPSHQVTQMGQEVILRCVPISNHLYFYWYRQILGQKVEFLVSFYNNEISEKSEIFDDQFSVERPDGSNFTLKIRSTKLEDSAMYFCASRGDTTYEQYFGPGTRLTVT.

The chain is built from TRBV30 and TRBJ2-7; the D gene could be TRBD1 or TRBD2 (6 bases each). V shed 0 bases and J shed 7 bases, with 13 bases lying between them. CDR1 and CDR2 (germline): GTSNPN, SVGIG (reference sequence). The CDR3 loop spans 13 amino acids. The CDR3 reads CAWSVLGAGEQYF. CDR3 DNA sequence: TGTGCCTGGAGTGTACTGGGGGCGGGAGAGCAGTACTTC.

This rearrangement joins TRBV4-2 to TRBJ2-7; D unclear. CDR1 is LGHNA and CDR2 is YNFKEQ in the germline V gene. The germline V and J ends were trimmed by 4 bases and 3 bases, with 13 bases remaining between them. The CDR3 spans 14 residues. CDR3: CASSPTSFLYEQYF. In DNA, the CDR3 is TGTGCCAGCAGCCCAACCTCTTTTCTCTACGAGCAGTACTTC.

J is TRBJ2-4 and V is TRBV5-1; no clear D. The CDR3 has 19 amino acids. Trimming left V 0 bases short and J 3 bases short, with 22 bases between. Germline assignment: CDR1 SGHRS and CDR2 YFSETQ. The CDR3: CASSLGSPLVNIGKNIQYF. Here the CDR3 DNA reads TGCGCCAGCAGCTTGGGTAGCCCGCTTGTGAATATTGGCAAAAACATTCAGTACTTC.

As regards this clone: Distinct nucleotide sequences in the sample also encode this CDR3. The chain has TRBV19 and TRBJ2-7; 10 nucleotides agree with TRBD1. Trimming removed 5 bases from V and 2 bases from J; junction bases left unmatched: 3. Germline lookup yields CDR1 LNHDA and CDR2 SQIVND (reference sequence). The CDR3 length is 14 residues. For the CDR3, the DNA is TGTGCCAGTAGTCCGGGACAGGGGCCCTACGAGCAGTACTTC. This codes for CASSPGQGPYEQYF. Supplemented by reference TRBV19 and TRBJ2-7, the full variable domain reads DGGITQSPKYLFRKEGQNVTLSCEQNLNHDAMYWYRQDPGQGLRLIYYSQIVNDFQKGDIAEGYSVSREKKESFPLTVTSAQKNPTAFYLCASSPGQGPYEQYFGPGTRLTVT.

The chain uses TRBV30 and TRBJ1-2; 12 bases map to TRBD1. Germline loops: CDR1 GTSNPN, CDR2 SVGIG (reference sequence). The ends lost 6 bases at V and 8 bases at J; junction bases unmatched: 7. The CDR3 is 13 residues long. This CDR3 reads CACTGTGGVGYTF. CDR3 coding DNA: TGTGCCTGTACCGGGACAGGGGGCGTGGGCTACACCTTC.

This chain uses TRBV19 with TRBJ1-1, with D unclear. The CDR3 loop spans 13 amino acids. Germline CDR1 and CDR2: LNHDA and SQIVND (reference sequence). Trimming took off 5 bases at V and 5 bases at J, with 12 bases between the two ends. The CDR3 nucleotides are TGTGCCAGTAGTCAAGGGCGGGGAACTGAAGCTTTCTTT. Encoded protein: CASSQGRGTEAFF. Full variable domain (missing parts from reference TRBV19 and TRBJ1-1): DGGITQSPKYLFRKEGQNVTLSCEQNLNHDAMYWYRQDPGQGLRLIYYSQIVNDFQKGDIAEGYSVSREKKESFPLTVTSAQKNPTAFYLCASSQGRGTEAFFGQGTRLTVV.

CDR3 DNA: TGTGCCAGCAGTCAAACCGGGGTAGGGGGAGCCTATGGCTACACCTTC. Translated, it gives CASSQTGVGGAYGYTF. This sequence joins TRBV5-5 and TRBJ1-2; maybe TRBD1 (6 bases). The CDR3 covers 16 residues. Between the trimmed V and J ends, which lost 5 bases and 4 bases, there was a span of 21 bases. CDR1 is SGHKS, CDR2 YYEKEE, per germline (reference sequence).

J is TRBJ1-1 and V is TRBV4-1; D gene uncertain. This CDR3 comprises 14 residues. Per the germline V gene, CDR1 is MGHRA and CDR2 is YSYEKL. V was cut by 0 bases and J by 3 bases, with 8 bases left in between. The CDR3 protein is CASSQDSGDTEAFF. CDR3 sequence (DNA): TGCGCCAGCAGCCAAGATTCCGGGGACACTGAAGCTTTCTTT.

The chain is built from TRBV27 and TRBJ2-4, with 10 bases matching TRBD1. V lost 5 bases and J lost 7; bases outside the gene matches: 8. Germline V lookup: CDR1 MNHEY, CDR2 SMNVEV (reference sequence). The CDR3 runs to 15 residues. The CDR3 loop reads CASSPRQGARNIQYF. CDR3 sequence (DNA): TGTGCCAGCAGTCCGAGACAGGGGGCGAGGAACATTCAGTACTTC.

This chain uses TRBV2 with TRBJ2-3, with D unresolved. Per the germline V gene, CDR1 is SNHLY and CDR2 is FYNNEI. Trimming removed 0 bases from V and 4 bases from J, with 8 bases in between. The CDR3 runs 14 residues. CDR3 amino acids: CASSEAIVSDTQYF. In nucleotides, the CDR3 is TGTGCCAGCAGTGAAGCCATAGTTTCAGATACGCAGTATTTT. The variable domain in full, completed from reference TRBV2 and TRBJ2-3, reads EPEVTQTPSHQVTQMGQEVILRCVPISNHLYFYWYRQILGQKVEFLVSFYNNEISEKSEIFDDQFSVERPDGSNFTLKIRSTKLEDSAMYFCASSEAIVSDTQYFGPGTRLTVL.